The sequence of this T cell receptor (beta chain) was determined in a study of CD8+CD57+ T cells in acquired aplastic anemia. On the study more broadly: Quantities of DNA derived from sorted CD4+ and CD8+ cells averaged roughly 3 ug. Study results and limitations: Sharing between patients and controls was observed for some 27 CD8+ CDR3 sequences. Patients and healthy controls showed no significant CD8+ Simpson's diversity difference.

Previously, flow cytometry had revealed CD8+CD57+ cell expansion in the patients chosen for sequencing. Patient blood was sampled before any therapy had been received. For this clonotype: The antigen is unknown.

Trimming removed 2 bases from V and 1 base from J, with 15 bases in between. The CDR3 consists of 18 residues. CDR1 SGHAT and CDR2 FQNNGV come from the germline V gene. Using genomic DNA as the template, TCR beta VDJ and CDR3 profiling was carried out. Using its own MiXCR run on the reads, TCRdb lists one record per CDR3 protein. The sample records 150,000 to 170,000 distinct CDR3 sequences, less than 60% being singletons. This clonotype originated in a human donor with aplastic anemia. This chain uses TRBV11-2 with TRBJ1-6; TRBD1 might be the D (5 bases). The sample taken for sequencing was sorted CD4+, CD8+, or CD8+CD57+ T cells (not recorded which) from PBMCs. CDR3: CASSLRPRGGSYNSPLHF. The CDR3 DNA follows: TGTGCCAGCAGCTTACGACCGAGGGGAGGGTCCTATAATTCACCCCTCCACTTT. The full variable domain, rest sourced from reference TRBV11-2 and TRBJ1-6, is EAGVAQSPRYKIIEKRQSVAFWCNPISGHATLYWYQQILGQGPKLLIQFQNNGVVDDSQLPKDRFSAERLKGVDSTLKIQPAKLEDSAVYLCASSLRPRGGSYNSPLHFGNGTRLTVT.